These 2 T cell receptor beta chains were sequenced from one sample in a study of T cells after yellow fever vaccination. TCRdb fed the 5' RACE reads into MiXCR, producing one record per CDR3 protein. The data hold a few hundred thousand distinct CDR3 sequences, with roughly 10% observed a single time. Material: PBMCs, obtained on the day of the first yellow fever vaccination. Receptor source: a man aged 18 to 29 who received the YFV17D yellow fever vaccine.

This clonotype showed up just a few times. V and J are TRBV4-1 and TRBJ1-5; 7 bases are a match to TRBD1. V trimming: 1 base; J trimming: 3 bases; junction bases outside the gene matches: 3. Germline V gene sequence: CDR1 MGHRA, CDR2 YSYEKL. This CDR3 has 15 amino acids. The CDR3 loop reads CASSQGGQYNQPQHF. The CDR3 DNA reads as TGCGCCAGCAGCCAAGGGGGACAGTACAATCAGCCCCAGCATTTT.

The chain has TRBV30 and TRBJ2-1; TRBD2 agrees at 9 bases. The CDR3 contains 13 residues. Germline values: CDR1 GTSNPN, CDR2 SVGIG (reference sequence). Trimming cost V 2 bases and J 10 bases; bases outside gene matches: 6. CDR3 nucleotides: TGTGCCTGGAGTTGGCTGGCGGGGGGGGAGCAGTTCTTC. It is translated as CAWSWLAGGEQFF. The variable domain in full, with the rest retrieved from reference TRBV30 and TRBJ2-1, is SQTIHQWPATLVQPVGSPLSLECTVEGTSNPNLYWYRQAAGRGLQLLFYSVGIGQISSEVPQNLSASRPQDRQFILSSKKLLLSDSGFYLCAWSWLAGGEQFFGPGTRLTVL.